The 17 T cell receptor beta chains given below trace back to one sample, sequenced in a study of PD-L1 blockade in urothelial cancer. Only in-frame clones appear in the TCRdb table, and some are missing; sequencing was by immunoSEQ multiplex PCR. Of about 72,000 clones in the sample, 86% were seen once. Sample time point: pretreatment peripheral blood. The sample consisted of PBMCs, taken around atezolizumab (anti-PD-L1) treatment. The receptor source for this set is a man between 60 and 70 years old with urothelial cancer.

The J gene is TRBJ1-4, the V gene TRBV11-2; 10 positions match TRBD1. J lost 7 bases, V lost 5 bases, and 10 bases had no gene match. The CDR3 has 16 amino acids. Per the germline V gene, CDR1 is SGHAT and CDR2 is FQNNGV. The CDR3 coding sequence is TGTGCCAGCAGCCCAAGGGACAGGGGAGGCGGTGAAAAACTGTTTTTT. Translation gives CASSPRDRGGGEKLFF.

The CDR3 protein is CAWTGTGLHEQYF. The CDR3 DNA reads TGTGCCTGGACCGGGACAGGGCTCCACGAGCAGTACTTC. The chain links TRBV30 to TRBJ2-7, with TRBD1 matching over 9 bases. Germline V gene sequence: CDR1 GTSNPN, CDR2 SVGIG (reference sequence). Germline trimming cut 4 bases from V and 5 bases from J; bases unmatched to any gene: 6. CDR3 length: 13 residues. Combining the CDR3 with reference TRBV30 and TRBJ2-7 gives the whole variable domain SQTIHQWPATLVQPVGSPLSLECTVEGTSNPNLYWYRQAAGRGLQLLFYSVGIGQISSEVPQNLSASRPQDRQFILSSKKLLLSDSGFYLCAWTGTGLHEQYFGPGTRLTVT.

The chain recombines TRBV7-2 with TRBJ1-2; tentatively, D is TRBD1 (5 bases). The CDR3 consists of 14 residues. The V gene's germline CDR1 is SGHTA and CDR2 FQGNSA. V was pared by 2 bases and J by 6 bases, with 13 bases between. The CDR3 loop is CASSLSGDRDGYTF. For the CDR3, the DNA is TGTGCCAGCAGCTTATCGGGGGATAGAGATGGCTACACCTTC.

The V call is TRBV6-5, the J call TRBJ2-3, with D possibly being TRBD1 (5 bases). CDR3 length: 14 amino acids. Trimming shortened V by 5 bases and J by 2 bases, and 11 bases separated the two germline ends. CDR1 is MNHEY, CDR2 SVGAGI, per germline. CDR3 residues: CASSPDSLTDTQYF. Here the CDR3 DNA reads TGTGCCAGCAGTCCCGACAGCCTCACAGATACGCAGTATTTT.

The J gene is TRBJ2-3, the V gene TRBV11-3; maybe TRBD2 (6 bases). Trimming cost V 3 bases and J 2 bases, with 9 bases left between them. Germline V lookup: CDR1 SGHNT, CDR2 YENEEA. There are 14 residues in the CDR3. The CDR3 DNA is TGTGCCAGCAGCTTGGGACTGTCCACAGATACGCAGTATTTT. Its translation is CASSLGLSTDTQYF.

The CDR3 nucleotides are TGTGCCAGCAGTGCTCTAGCGGGGGCTTACGAGCAGTACTTC. This sequence encodes CASSALAGAYEQYF. The rearrangement joins TRBV28 to TRBJ2-7; 10 positions match TRBD2. The CDR3 contains 14 residues. The V and J ends lost 5 bases and 4 bases, in that order; junction bases with no gene match: 5. Germline CDR1 MDHEN, CDR2 SYDVKM.

CDR3: CASSPPAGELFF. CDR3 coding DNA: TGTGCCAGCAGCCCCCCAGCCGGGGAGCTGTTTTTT. The chain combines TRBV7-2 with TRBJ2-2; no clear D. The CDR3 runs to 12 residues. Trimming took 5 bases from V and 6 from J, leaving 7 bases between them. Germline V gives CDR1 SGHTA, CDR2 FQGNSA.

The genes are TRBV5-4 and TRBJ2-5; a weak D match, TRBD2 (5 bases). The germline V gene has CDR1 SGHNT and CDR2 YYREEE (reference sequence). V was trimmed by 7 bases and J by 5 bases, leaving 12 bases between them. This CDR3 region has 12 residues. The CDR3 DNA sequence: TGTGCCAGCTCTGAGCCGGGGGAGACCCAGTACTTC. Amino acid sequence: CASSEPGETQYF.

The chain recombines TRBV5-4 with TRBJ1-4; D gene unclear. The CDR3 contains 15 residues. Trimming shortened V by 4 bases and J by 2 bases, and 12 bases separated the two germline ends. Germline V CDR1 and CDR2: SGHNT, YYREEE (reference sequence). CDR3: CASSVGGATNEKLFF. CDR3 coding DNA: TGTGCCAGCAGCGTGGGAGGAGCGACTAATGAAAAACTGTTTTTT.

The chain is built from TRBV5-1 and TRBJ1-1; D uncertain. This CDR3 has 14 amino acids. Germline loops: CDR1 SGHRS, CDR2 YFSETQ. The V and J ends lost 0 bases and 0 bases respectively, with 6 bases between them. The DNA for the CDR3 is TGCGCCAGCAGCTTGGGGCATCTGAACACTGAAGCTTTCTTT. Its translation: CASSLGHLNTEAFF.

This sequence joins TRBV2 and TRBJ2-1; 8 nucleotides align to TRBD1. Per the germline V gene, CDR1 is SNHLY and CDR2 is FYNNEI. The CDR3 has 15 residues. V shed 6 bases and J 4 bases; nucleotides not matched to a gene: 8. As DNA, the CDR3 is TGTGCCAGCAGATCACAGGGGGTCATATACAATGAGCAGTTCTTC. Translation: CASRSQGVIYNEQFF.

The chain carries TRBV9 and TRBJ1-1, with unresolved D. The CDR3 spans 13 residues. Trimming shortened V by 0 bases and J by 5 bases, and 8 bases separated the two germline ends. Per germline, CDR1 SGDLS and CDR2 YYNGEE. The DNA of the CDR3 is TGTGCCAGCAGCGTAGCTACGGGTACTGAAGCTTTCTTT. Its protein product is CASSVATGTEAFF.

This clone has only a few counts. This chain uses TRBV7-2 with TRBJ1-5; 7 bases align to TRBD1. The V gene's germline CDR1 is SGHTA and CDR2 FQGNSA. The CDR3 is 16 residues long. V was pared by 5 bases and J by 6 bases, with 13 bases of the junction left unmatched. CDR3 protein: CASSPDTGAVRQPQHF. CDR3 sequence (DNA): TGTGCCAGCAGCCCCGACACAGGGGCTGTACGTCAGCCCCAGCATTTT.

This clone was picked up a small number of times. The chain uses TRBV14 and TRBJ1-2; no clear D. The CDR3 contains 17 residues. The germline gives CDR1 SGHDN, CDR2 FVKESK. Trimming took off 4 bases at V and 4 bases at J, with 22 bases between the two ends. The CDR3 coding sequence is TGTGCCAGCAGCCCTCAAGGACGGACTCGAGAGGGCTATGGCTACACCTTC. Translating gives CASSPQGRTREGYGYTF.

This rearrangement joins TRBV5-4 to TRBJ2-7; 15 bases are shared with TRBD2. After removal of 4 bases from V and 6 bases from J, the junction contained 5 bases not matched to a gene. CDR1 is SGHNT and CDR2 is YYREEE in the germline V gene (reference sequence). The CDR3 extends over 15 amino acids. The CDR3 protein is CASSTGLAGGLEQYF. Written as DNA, the CDR3 is TGTGCCAGCAGCACGGGACTAGCGGGGGGCCTCGAGCAGTACTTC.

The chain employs TRBV19 and TRBJ2-1, with a possible D match to TRBD2 (5 bases). V lost 7 bases and J lost 7, with 17 bases in between. The CDR3 totals 14 residues. Germline lookup yields CDR1 LNHDA and CDR2 SQIVND (reference sequence). CDR3 DNA sequence: TGTGCCAGTAACGGTCCCCCGGCGGGTAATGAGCAGTTCTTC. Translated: CASNGPPAGNEQFF.

The rearrangement uses TRBV30 and TRBJ1-3, with 9 bases aligning to TRBD1. J lost 5 bases, V lost 1 base, and 6 bases had no gene match. Germline V gives CDR1 GTSNPN, CDR2 SVGIG (reference sequence). CDR3 length equals 15 residues. In DNA form, the CDR3 reads TGTGCCTGGAGTGGCGACAGGGGGTGGAGAAACACCATATATTTT. This gives the protein CAWSGDRGWRNTIYF.